Shown below are 10 T cell receptor beta chains from a single sample sequenced in a study of T cell repertoires in cytomegalovirus infection. TCRdb reprocessed the reads via MiXCR and lists one record per CDR3 protein. The profile shows roughly 46,000 distinct CDR3 sequences, 20% of them singletons. Antigen specificity for these receptors is unknown. The sequenced material came from PBMCs, sequenced either directly or after in vitro stimulation (not recorded which). Receptor source: a human donor in good health (CMV status not recorded). Some clones in this sample may be carry-over from other donors' samples.

This clonotype was seen more than once but under ten times. The chain carries TRBV5-3 and TRBJ1-2; 7 bases fit TRBD1. TRBV5-3 is noted as an ORF with a role that remains uncertain. This CDR3 has 14 amino acids. Losses at the gene ends were 8 bases for V and 5 bases for J; bases not matched to a gene: 12. The CDR3 sequence is CASWNRGLGYGYTF. The CDR3, as DNA: TGTGCCAGCTGGAACAGGGGCCTGGGGTATGGCTACACCTTC.

This clonotype was seen repeatedly, ten times or more. The V and J genes are TRBV4-2 and TRBJ2-7; TRBD1 aligns across 8 bases. This CDR3 has 16 amino acids. Looked up from germline, CDR1 is LGHNA and CDR2 is YNFKEQ. Losses at the gene ends were 3 bases for V and 3 bases for J; bases not matched to a gene: 10. CDR3 protein: CASSHLGTGHLYEQYF. The CDR3 DNA is TGTGCCAGCAGCCACCTGGGGACAGGCCATCTCTACGAGCAGTACTTC.

There are many counts of this clonotype. V gene TRBV7-6 combines with J gene TRBJ2-2; D gene unclear. Germline loops: CDR1 SGHVS, CDR2 FNYEAQ. With 5 bases removed from V and 2 bases from J, the gap between germline ends came to 12 bases. The CDR3 contains 15 residues. CDR3 sequence (DNA): TGTGCCAGCAGCAACGAACCGATAAACACCGGGGAGCTGTTTTTT. Protein sequence: CASSNEPINTGELFF.

This clonotype appeared many times. The chain combines TRBV7-2 with TRBJ1-2, with D unclear. CDR1 SGHTA and CDR2 FQGNSA come from the germline V gene. Trimming stripped 2 bases from V and 10 bases from J, with 11 bases between. CDR3 size: 12 residues. The CDR3 DNA follows: TGTGCCAGCAGCTTAACCGGGGTCCTCTACACCTTC. Protein product: CASSLTGVLYTF. Looking up the rest from reference TRBV7-2 and TRBJ1-2 gives the full variable domain: GAGVSQSPSNKVTEKGKDVELRCDPISGHTALYWYRQSLGQGLEFLIYFQGNSAPDKSGLPSDRFSAERTGGSVSTLTIQRTQQEDSAVYLCASSLTGVLYTFGSGTRLTVV.

The J gene is TRBJ1-1, the V gene TRBV5-5; 8 bases line up with TRBD1. After removal of 6 bases from V and 3 bases from J, the junction contained 13 bases not matched to a gene. This CDR3 spans 16 amino acids. CDR1 is SGHKS and CDR2 is YYEKEE in the germline V gene (reference sequence). The CDR3 sequence is CASKPRGREVDTEAFF. In nucleotides, the CDR3 is TGTGCCAGCAAACCCAGGGGGCGCGAGGTGGACACTGAAGCTTTCTTT.

The CDR3 region is CASSQELGQPQHF. The CDR3 DNA reads as TGCGCCAGCAGCCAAGAGCTGGGGCAGCCCCAGCATTTT. This rearrangement joins TRBV4-3 to TRBJ1-5; no clear D. Trimming stripped 0 bases from V and 7 bases from J, with 7 bases between. This CDR3 spans 13 amino acids. From germline, CDR1 is LGHNA and CDR2 YSLEER.

The V call is TRBV20-1, the J call TRBJ1-1, with 9 bases fitting TRBD1. The germline gives CDR1 DFQATT, CDR2 SNEGSKA (reference sequence). V shed 2 bases, J shed 11 bases, and the junction held 6 bases outside the gene matches. This CDR3 contains 12 residues. The CDR3 loop reads CSARTGGEGAFF. The CDR3 DNA reads TGCAGTGCTAGAACAGGGGGCGAAGGTGCTTTCTTT.

This clonotype was picked up many times. This rearrangement joins TRBV7-2 to TRBJ2-5; D is possibly TRBD1 (5 bases). Trimming took off 4 bases at V and 1 base at J, with 13 bases between the two ends. CDR1 SGHTA and CDR2 FQGNSA come from the germline V gene. This CDR3 spans 15 amino acids. The CDR3 region is CASSSSWGPQETQYF. DNA of the CDR3: TGTGCCAGCAGCTCCTCATGGGGCCCCCAAGAGACCCAGTACTTC. Based on the CDR3 plus reference TRBV7-2 and TRBJ2-5, the full variable domain is GAGVSQSPSNKVTEKGKDVELRCDPISGHTALYWYRQSLGQGLEFLIYFQGNSAPDKSGLPSDRFSAERTGGSVSTLTIQRTQQEDSAVYLCASSSSWGPQETQYFGPGTRLLVL.

V usage is TRBV7-9 and J usage is TRBJ2-3, with 8 positions matching TRBD2. Germline assignment: CDR1 SEHNR and CDR2 FQNEAQ (reference sequence). The CDR3 sequence is 14 residues long. The V and J ends lost 6 bases and 7 bases, in that order; junction bases with no gene match: 9. The CDR3 loop is CASRTGTSMHTQYF. The CDR3 region has the DNA TGTGCCAGCAGGACCGGGACTAGTATGCATACGCAGTATTTT.

This rearrangement joins TRBV28 to TRBJ2-1, with TRBD2 matching 7 bases. This CDR3 spans 14 amino acids. The germline V gene encodes CDR1 MDHEN and CDR2 SYDVKM. V lost 7 bases, J lost 0 bases, and 3 bases stayed unmatched. This chain's CDR3 is CASIPGGSYNEQFF. The DNA for the CDR3 is TGTGCCAGCATCCCGGGGGGCTCCTACAATGAGCAGTTCTTC.